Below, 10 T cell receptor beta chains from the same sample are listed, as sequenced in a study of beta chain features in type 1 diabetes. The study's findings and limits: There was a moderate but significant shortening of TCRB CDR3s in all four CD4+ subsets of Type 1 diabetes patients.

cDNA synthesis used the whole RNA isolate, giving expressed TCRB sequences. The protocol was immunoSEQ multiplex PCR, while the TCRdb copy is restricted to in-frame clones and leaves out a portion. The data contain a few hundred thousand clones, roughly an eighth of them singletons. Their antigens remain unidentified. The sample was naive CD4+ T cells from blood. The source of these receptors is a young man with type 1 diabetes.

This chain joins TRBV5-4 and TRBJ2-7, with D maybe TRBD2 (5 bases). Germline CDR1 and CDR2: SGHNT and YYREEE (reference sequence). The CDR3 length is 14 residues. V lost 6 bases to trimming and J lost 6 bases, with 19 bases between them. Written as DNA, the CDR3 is TGTGCCAGCACCAAAAGGGAGTTGCGAGGCGAGCAGTACTTC. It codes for CASTKRELRGEQYF.

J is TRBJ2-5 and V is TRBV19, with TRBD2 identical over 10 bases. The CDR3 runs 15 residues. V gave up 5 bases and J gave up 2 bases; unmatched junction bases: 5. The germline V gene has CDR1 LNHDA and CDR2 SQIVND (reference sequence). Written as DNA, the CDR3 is TGTGCCAGTAGTCAACTAGCGGGGCCACAAGAGACCCAGTACTTC. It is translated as CASSQLAGPQETQYF.

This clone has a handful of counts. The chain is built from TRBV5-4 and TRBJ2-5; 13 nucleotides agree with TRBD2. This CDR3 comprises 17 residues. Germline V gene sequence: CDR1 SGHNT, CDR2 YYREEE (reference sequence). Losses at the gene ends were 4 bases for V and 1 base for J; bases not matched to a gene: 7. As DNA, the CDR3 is TGTGCCAGCAGCGACAGGACTAGCGGGAGTCCCCAAGAGACCCAGTACTTC. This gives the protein CASSDRTSGSPQETQYF.

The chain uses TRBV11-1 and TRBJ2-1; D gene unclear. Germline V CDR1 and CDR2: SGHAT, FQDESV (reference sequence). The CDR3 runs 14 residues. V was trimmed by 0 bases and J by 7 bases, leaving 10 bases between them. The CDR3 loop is CASSLAAASNEQFF. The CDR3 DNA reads TGTGCCAGCAGCTTAGCTGCAGCGTCGAATGAGCAGTTCTTC.

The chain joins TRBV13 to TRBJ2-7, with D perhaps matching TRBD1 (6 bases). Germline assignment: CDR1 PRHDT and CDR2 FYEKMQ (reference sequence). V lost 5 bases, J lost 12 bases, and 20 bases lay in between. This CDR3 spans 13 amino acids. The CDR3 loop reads CASSGLGDTRRYF. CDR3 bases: TGTGCCAGCAGCGGACTGGGGGACACGCGAAGGTACTTC.

The CDR3 sequence is CASSRPLAGVTISFF. In nucleotides, the CDR3 is TGTGCCAGCAGCCGGCCTCTAGCGGGAGTAACAATCTCCTTCTTC. The rearrangement links TRBV28 to TRBJ2-1, with TRBD2 matching 10 bases. The ends lost 6 bases at V and 16 bases at J; junction bases unmatched: 18. CDR1 and CDR2 from the germline V gene are MDHEN and SYDVKM. The CDR3 length is 15 residues.

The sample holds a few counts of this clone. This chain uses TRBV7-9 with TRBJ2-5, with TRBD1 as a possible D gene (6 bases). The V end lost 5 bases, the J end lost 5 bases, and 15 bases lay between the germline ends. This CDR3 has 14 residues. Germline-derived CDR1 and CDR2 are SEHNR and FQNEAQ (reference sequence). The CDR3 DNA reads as TGTGCCAGCAGCCCCGGGACATCCTCGGAGACCCAGTACTTC. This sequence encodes CASSPGTSSETQYF.

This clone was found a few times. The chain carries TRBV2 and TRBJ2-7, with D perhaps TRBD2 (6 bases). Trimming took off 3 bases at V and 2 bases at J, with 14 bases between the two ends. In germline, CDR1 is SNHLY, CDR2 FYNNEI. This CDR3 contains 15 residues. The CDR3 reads CASSETREITYEQYF. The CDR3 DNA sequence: TGTGCCAGCAGTGAGACGCGGGAAATCACCTACGAGCAGTACTTC.

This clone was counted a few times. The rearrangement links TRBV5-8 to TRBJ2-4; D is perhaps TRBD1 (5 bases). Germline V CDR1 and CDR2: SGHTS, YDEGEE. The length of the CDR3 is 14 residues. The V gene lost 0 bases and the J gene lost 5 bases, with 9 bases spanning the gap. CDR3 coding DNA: TGTGCCAGCAGCTTGGGACAGAGAGAAAACATTCAGTACTTC. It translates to CASSLGQRENIQYF.

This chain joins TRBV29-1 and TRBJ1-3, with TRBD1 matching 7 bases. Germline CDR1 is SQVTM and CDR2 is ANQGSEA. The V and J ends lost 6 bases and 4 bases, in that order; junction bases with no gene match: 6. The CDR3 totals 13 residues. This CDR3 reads CSVAGTVGNTIYF. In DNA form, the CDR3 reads TGCAGCGTGGCCGGGACAGTAGGAAACACCATATATTTT.